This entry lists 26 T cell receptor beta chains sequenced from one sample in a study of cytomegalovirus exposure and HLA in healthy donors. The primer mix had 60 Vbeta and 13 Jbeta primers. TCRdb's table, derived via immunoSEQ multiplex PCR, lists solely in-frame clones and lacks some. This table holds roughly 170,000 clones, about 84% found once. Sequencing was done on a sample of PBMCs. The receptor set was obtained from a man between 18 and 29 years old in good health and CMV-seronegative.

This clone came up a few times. The CDR3 sequence is CASSLSLLGGSYEQYF. The CDR3 DNA sequence: TGTGCCAGCAGCCTAAGCCTACTCGGGGGCTCCTACGAGCAGTACTTC. The chain joins TRBV7-2 to TRBJ2-7; tentatively, D is TRBD2 (6 bases). This CDR3 has 16 residues. V lost 5 bases to trimming and J lost 0 bases, with 17 bases between them. Germline assignment: CDR1 SGHTA and CDR2 FQGNSA.

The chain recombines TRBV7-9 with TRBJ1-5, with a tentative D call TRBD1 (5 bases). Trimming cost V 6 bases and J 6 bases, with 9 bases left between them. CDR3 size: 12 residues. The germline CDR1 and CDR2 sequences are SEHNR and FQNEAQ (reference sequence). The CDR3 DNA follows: TGTGCCAGCAGACAGGACGTTCAGCCCCAGCATTTT. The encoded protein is CASRQDVQPQHF.

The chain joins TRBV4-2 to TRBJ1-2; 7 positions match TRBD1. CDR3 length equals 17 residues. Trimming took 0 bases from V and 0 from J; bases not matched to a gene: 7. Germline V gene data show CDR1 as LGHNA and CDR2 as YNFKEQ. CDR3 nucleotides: TGTGCCAGCAGCCAAGAAATGGGACAGCCAACTAACTATGGCTACACCTTC. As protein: CASSQEMGQPTNYGYTF.

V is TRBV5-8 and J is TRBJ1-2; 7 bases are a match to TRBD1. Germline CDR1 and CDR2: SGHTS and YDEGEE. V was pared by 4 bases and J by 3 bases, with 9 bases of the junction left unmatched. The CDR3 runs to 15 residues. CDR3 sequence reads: CASSLNRGGDYGYTF. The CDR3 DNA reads TGTGCCAGCAGCCTAAACAGGGGAGGCGACTATGGCTACACCTTC.

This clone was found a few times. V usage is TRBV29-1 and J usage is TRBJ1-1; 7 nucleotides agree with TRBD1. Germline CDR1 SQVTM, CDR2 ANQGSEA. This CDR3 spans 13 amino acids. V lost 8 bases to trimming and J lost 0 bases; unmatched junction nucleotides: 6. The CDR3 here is CSSRDSLNTEAFF. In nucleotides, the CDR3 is TGCAGCTCCCGGGACAGCTTGAACACTGAAGCTTTCTTT.

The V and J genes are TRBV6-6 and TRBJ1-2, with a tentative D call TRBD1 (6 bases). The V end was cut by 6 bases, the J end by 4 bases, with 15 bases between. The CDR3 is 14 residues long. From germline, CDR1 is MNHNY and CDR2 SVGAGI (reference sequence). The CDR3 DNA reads TGTGCCAGCAGCGACCGGGACACTGGCTATGGCTACACCTTC. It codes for CASSDRDTGYGYTF.

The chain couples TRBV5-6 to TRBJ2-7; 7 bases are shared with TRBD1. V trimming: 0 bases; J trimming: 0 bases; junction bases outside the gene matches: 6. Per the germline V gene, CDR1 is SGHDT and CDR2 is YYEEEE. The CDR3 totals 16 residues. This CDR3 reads CASSLELDRHSYEQYF. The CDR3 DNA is TGTGCCAGCAGCTTGGAACTGGACAGGCACTCCTACGAGCAGTACTTC.

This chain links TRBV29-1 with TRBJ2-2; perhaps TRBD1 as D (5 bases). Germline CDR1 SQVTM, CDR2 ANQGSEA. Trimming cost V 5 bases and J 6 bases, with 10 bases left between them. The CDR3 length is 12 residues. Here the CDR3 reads CSVSGWAGELFF. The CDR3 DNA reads TGCAGCGTTTCAGGGTGGGCCGGGGAGCTGTTTTTT.

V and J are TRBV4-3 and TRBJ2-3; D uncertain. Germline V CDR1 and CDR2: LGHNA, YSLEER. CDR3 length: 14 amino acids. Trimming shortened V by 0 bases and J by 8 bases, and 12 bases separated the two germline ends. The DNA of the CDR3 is TGCGCCAGCAGCCAAGATCTTCCCGCCGGTACGCAGTATTTT. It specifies CASSQDLPAGTQYF.

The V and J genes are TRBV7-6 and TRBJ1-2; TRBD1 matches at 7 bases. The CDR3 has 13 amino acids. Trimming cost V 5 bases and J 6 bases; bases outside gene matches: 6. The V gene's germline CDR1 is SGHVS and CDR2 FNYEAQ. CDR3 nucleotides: TGTGCCAGCAGCCCAAGACAGGGCCATGGCTACACCTTC. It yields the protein CASSPRQGHGYTF.

The CDR3, as DNA: TGTGCCAGCAGCCTGGGGCCGGGTACCAACGTCCTGACTTTC. Its protein product is CASSLGPGTNVLTF. The chain links TRBV28 to TRBJ2-6, with D tentatively TRBD1 (5 bases). V was shortened by 6 bases and J by 8 bases, with 14 bases between the two germline ends. The CDR3 has 14 amino acids. Germline CDR1 MDHEN, CDR2 SYDVKM. The full variable domain, completed using reference TRBV28 and TRBJ2-6, is DVKVTQSSRYLVKRTGEKVFLECVQDMDHENMFWYRQDPGLGLRLIYFSYDVKMKEKGDIPEGYSVSREKKERFSLILESASTNQTSMYLCASSLGPGTNVLTFGAGSRLTVL.

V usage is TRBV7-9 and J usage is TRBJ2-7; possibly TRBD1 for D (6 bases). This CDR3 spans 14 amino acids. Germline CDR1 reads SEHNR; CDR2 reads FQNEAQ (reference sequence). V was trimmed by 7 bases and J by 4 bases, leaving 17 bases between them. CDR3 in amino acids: CASNYPGHSYEQYF. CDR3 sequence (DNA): TGTGCCAGCAACTATCCGGGACACTCATACGAGCAGTACTTC.

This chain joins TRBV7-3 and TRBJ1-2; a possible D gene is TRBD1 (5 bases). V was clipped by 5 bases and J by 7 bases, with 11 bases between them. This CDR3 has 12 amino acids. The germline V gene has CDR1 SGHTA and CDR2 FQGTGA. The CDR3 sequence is CASSATGGGYTF. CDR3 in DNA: TGTGCCAGCAGCGCGACGGGGGGTGGCTACACCTTC.

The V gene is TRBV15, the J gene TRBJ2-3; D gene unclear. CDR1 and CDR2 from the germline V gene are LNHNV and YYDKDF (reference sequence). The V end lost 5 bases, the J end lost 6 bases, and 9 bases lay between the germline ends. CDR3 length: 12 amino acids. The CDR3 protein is CATSLSFDTQYF. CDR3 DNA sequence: TGTGCCACCAGCCTGAGTTTCGATACGCAGTATTTT.

As DNA, the CDR3 is TGTGCCAGCAGCTTGGATCGTGTCGTCACTGAAGCTTTCTTT. Translating gives CASSLDRVVTEAFF. The J gene is TRBJ1-1, the V gene TRBV5-8; D is uncertain. The V gene's germline CDR1 is SGHTS and CDR2 YDEGEE. This CDR3 spans 14 amino acids. Trimming stripped 0 bases from V and 4 bases from J, with 10 bases between. Full variable domain (rest looked up from reference TRBV5-8 and TRBJ1-1): EAGVTQSPTHLIKTRGQQATLRCSPISGHTSVYWYQQALGLGLQFLLWYDEGEERNRGNFPPRFSGRQFPNYSSELNVNALELEDSALYLCASSLDRVVTEAFFGQGTRLTVV.

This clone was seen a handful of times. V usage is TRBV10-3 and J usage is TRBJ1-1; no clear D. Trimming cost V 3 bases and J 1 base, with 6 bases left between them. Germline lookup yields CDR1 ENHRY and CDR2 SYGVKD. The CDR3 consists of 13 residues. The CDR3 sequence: CAISDFPNTEAFF. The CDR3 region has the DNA TGTGCCATCAGTGACTTTCCGAACACTGAAGCTTTCTTT.

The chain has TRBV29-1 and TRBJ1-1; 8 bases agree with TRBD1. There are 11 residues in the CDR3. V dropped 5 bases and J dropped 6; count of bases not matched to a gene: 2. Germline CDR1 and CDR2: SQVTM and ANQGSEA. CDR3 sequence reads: CSVQTGAEAFF. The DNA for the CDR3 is TGCAGCGTTCAGACAGGGGCTGAAGCTTTCTTT.

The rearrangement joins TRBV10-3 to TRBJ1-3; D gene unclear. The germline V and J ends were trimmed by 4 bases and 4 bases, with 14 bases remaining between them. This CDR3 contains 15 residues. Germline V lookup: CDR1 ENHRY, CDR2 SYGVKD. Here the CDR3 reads CAISVGNDYGNTIYF. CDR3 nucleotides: TGTGCCATCAGTGTGGGTAATGACTACGGAAACACCATATATTTT.

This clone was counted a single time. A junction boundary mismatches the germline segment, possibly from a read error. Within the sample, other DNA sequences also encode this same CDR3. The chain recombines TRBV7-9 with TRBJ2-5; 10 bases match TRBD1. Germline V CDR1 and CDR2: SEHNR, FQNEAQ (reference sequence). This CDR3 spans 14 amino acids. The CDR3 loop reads CASSLRGQGETQYF. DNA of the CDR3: TGTGCCAGCAGCTTGAGAGGACAGGGGGAGACTCAGTACTTC.

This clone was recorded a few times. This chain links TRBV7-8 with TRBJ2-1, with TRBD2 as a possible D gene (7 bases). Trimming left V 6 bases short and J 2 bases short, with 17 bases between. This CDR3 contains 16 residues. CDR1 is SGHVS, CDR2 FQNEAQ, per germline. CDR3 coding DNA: TGTGCCAGCAGACGGGGGCGGGGGCAAACCTACAATGAGCAGTTCTTC. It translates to CASRRGRGQTYNEQFF.

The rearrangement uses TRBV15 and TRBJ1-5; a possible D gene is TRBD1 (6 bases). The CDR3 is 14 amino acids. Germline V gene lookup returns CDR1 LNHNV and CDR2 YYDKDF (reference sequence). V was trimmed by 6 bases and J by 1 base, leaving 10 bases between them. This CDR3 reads CATSTRGSNQPQHF. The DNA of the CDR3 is TGTGCCACCAGTACCAGGGGAAGCAATCAGCCCCAGCATTTT.

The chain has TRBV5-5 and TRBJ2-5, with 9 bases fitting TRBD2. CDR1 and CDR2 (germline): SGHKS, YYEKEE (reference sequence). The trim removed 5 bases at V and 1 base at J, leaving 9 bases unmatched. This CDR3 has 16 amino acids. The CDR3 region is CASRDGTSKFQETQYF. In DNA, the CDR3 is TGTGCCAGCAGGGACGGGACTAGCAAGTTCCAAGAGACCCAGTACTTC.

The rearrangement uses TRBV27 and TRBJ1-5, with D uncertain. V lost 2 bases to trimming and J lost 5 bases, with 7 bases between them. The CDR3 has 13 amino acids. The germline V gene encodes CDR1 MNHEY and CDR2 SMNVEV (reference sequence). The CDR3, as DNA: TGTGCCAGCAGTTTAACGGTCCATCAGCCCCAGCATTTT. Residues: CASSLTVHQPQHF.

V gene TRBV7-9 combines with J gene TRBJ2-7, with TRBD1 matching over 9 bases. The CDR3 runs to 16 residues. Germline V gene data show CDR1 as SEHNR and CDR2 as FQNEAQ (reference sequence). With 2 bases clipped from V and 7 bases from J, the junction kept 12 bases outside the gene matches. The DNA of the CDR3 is TGTGCCAGCAGCTTAACCGCACAGGGGGCGTCAGGGGAGCAGTACTTC. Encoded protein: CASSLTAQGASGEQYF.

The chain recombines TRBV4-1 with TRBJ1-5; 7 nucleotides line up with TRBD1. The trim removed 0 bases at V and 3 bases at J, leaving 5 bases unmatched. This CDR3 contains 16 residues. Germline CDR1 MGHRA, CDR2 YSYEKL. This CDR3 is CASSQDWTGYNQPQHF. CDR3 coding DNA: TGCGCCAGCAGCCAAGATTGGACAGGCTACAATCAGCCCCAGCATTTT.

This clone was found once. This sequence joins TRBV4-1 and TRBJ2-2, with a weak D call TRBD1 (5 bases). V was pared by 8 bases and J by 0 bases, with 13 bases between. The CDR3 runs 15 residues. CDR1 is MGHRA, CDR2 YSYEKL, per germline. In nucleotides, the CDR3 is TGCGCCAGCCGATTACAGGCTTCGAACACCGGGGAGCTGTTTTTT. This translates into CASRLQASNTGELFF.